Presented here are 29 T cell receptor beta chains from one specimen sequenced in a study of graft-versus-host responses after intestinal transplantation. Profiling relied on immunoSEQ multiplex PCR, and the TCRdb table lists in-frame clones only, not all of them. This table has 70,000 to 95,000 clones, approximately 92% appearing once. The antigens of these receptors remain unknown. Specimen: unstimulated CD8+ T cells sorted from spleen or lymph node cells, collected before transplant. These receptors all stem from a human donor who was the organ donor for an intestinal transplant.

This clone was detected only once. The J gene is TRBJ2-7, the V gene TRBV28; D gene ambiguous. Trimming took off 11 bases at V and 2 bases at J, with 16 bases between the two ends. CDR1 and CDR2 from the germline V gene are MDHEN and SYDVKM. This CDR3 is built from 13 residues. CDR3 sequence: CAAPPAAAYEQYF. The CDR3 DNA sequence: TGTGCCGCCCCCCCCGCGGCAGCCTACGAGCAGTACTTC. Based on the CDR3 plus reference TRBV28 and TRBJ2-7, the full variable domain is DVKVTQSSRYLVKRTGEKVFLECVQDMDHENMFWYRQDPGLGLRLIYFSYDVKMKEKGDIPEGYSVSREKKERFSLILESASTNQTSMYLCAAPPAAAYEQYFGPGTRLTVT.

On this clone: Sequence at one end of the junction differs from germline and may be a read error. The chain carries TRBV5-1 and TRBJ1-1; TRBD1 might be the D (6 bases). The CDR3 totals 14 residues. CDR1 and CDR2 (germline): SGHRS, YFSETQ. CDR3 DNA sequence: TGCGCCAGCAGCTTCGGGGGGCAAGGCACTAAAGCTTTCTTT. It is translated as CASSFGGQGTKAFF.

The table lists this clone with a few counts. The V gene is TRBV6-6, the J gene TRBJ1-1; D unclear. V lost 0 bases and J 7 bases, leaving 9 bases between the germline ends. Germline CDR1 MNHNY, CDR2 SVGAGI (reference sequence). CDR3 size: 13 residues. The CDR3 protein is CASSYSTQHEAFF. The CDR3 nucleotides read TGTGCCAGCAGTTACTCGACTCAACATGAAGCTTTCTTT.

CDR3 nucleotides: TGTGCCAGCAGCCCGCCCTCGGGACTAGCAGATACGCAGTATTTT. This translates into CASSPPSGLADTQYF. The V gene is TRBV27, the J gene TRBJ2-3, with 8 nucleotides matching TRBD2. The length of the CDR3 is 15 residues. Germline V gene sequence: CDR1 MNHEY, CDR2 SMNVEV (reference sequence). V was clipped by 6 bases and J by 4 bases; unmatched bases: 9.

This clone appeared a single time. The rearrangement links TRBV25-1 to TRBJ2-5, with 10 bases lining up with TRBD2. Trimming removed 4 bases from V and 5 bases from J; junction bases left unmatched: 10. The length of the CDR3 is 16 residues. Per germline, CDR1 MGHDK and CDR2 SYGVNS. This CDR3 is CASSALVTSGRETQYF. In DNA form, the CDR3 reads TGTGCCAGCAGTGCCCTAGTGACTAGCGGGCGGGAGACCCAGTACTTC.

The CDR3 coding sequence is TGTGCCAGCTCCGGTTATTACGGTCAGCCCCAGCATTTT. Translating gives CASSGYYGQPQHF. The chain has TRBV28 and TRBJ1-5; D not resolved. The V gene's germline CDR1 is MDHEN and CDR2 SYDVKM. The CDR3 extends over 13 amino acids. Trimming left V 8 bases short and J 6 bases short, with 14 bases between.

V usage is TRBV13 and J usage is TRBJ1-5; 9 bases match TRBD1. CDR3 length equals 15 residues. Germline CDR1 is PRHDT and CDR2 is FYEKMQ (reference sequence). The J segment lost 3 bases and the V segment lost 3 bases, leaving 3 bases of the junction unmatched. CDR3 residues: CASSFGTGSNQPQHF. CDR3 nucleotide sequence: TGTGCCAGCAGCTTTGGGACAGGGTCCAATCAGCCCCAGCATTTT.

V and J are TRBV18 and TRBJ2-1; 15 nucleotides agree with TRBD2. Trimming took 0 bases from V and 7 from J; bases not matched to a gene: 4. The CDR3 sequence is 17 residues long. Germline V CDR1 and CDR2: KGHSH, LQKENI. CDR3 amino acids: CASSPPGGTSGRNEQFF. In DNA form, the CDR3 reads TGTGCCAGCTCACCACCGGGAGGGACTAGCGGGAGGAATGAGCAGTTCTTC.

The rearrangement joins TRBV6-1 to TRBJ2-5; D is perhaps TRBD2 (5 bases). This CDR3 region has 14 residues. Germline V CDR1 and CDR2: MNHNS, SASEGT. CDR3 bases: TGTGCGGCCCATGGATCCCTAGGGAGAGAGACCCAGTACTTC. As protein: CAAHGSLGRETQYF.

This chain connects TRBV10-3 to TRBJ1-1; D is perhaps TRBD1 (6 bases). Germline V gives CDR1 ENHRY, CDR2 SYGVKD. This CDR3 has 15 residues. The V gene lost 2 bases and the J gene lost 1 base, with 11 bases spanning the gap. CDR3 residues: CAISETGNPNTEAFF. In DNA, the CDR3 is TGTGCCATCAGTGAGACAGGGAATCCGAACACTGAAGCTTTCTTT.

The CDR3 coding sequence is TGCGCCAGCAGCCAAGATCTTGTTTCGGGACAGGGGGCCGGGGAGCTGTTTTTT. It yields the protein CASSQDLVSGQGAGELFF. The chain combines TRBV4-3 with TRBJ2-2; 11 positions agree with TRBD1. This CDR3 is 18 amino acids long. Germline loops: CDR1 LGHNA, CDR2 YSLEER. V was pared by 0 bases and J by 6 bases, with 9 bases of the junction left unmatched.

The genes are TRBV6-9 and TRBJ1-2; D remains ambiguous. V was pared by 4 bases and J by 6 bases, with 9 bases between. The CDR3 contains 12 residues. CDR1 and CDR2 from the germline V gene are MNHGY and SVAAGI. The CDR3 loop reads CASSSPSNGYTF. For the CDR3, the DNA is TGTGCCAGCAGTTCCCCATCCAATGGCTACACCTTC.

This clone occurred once. The rearrangement joins TRBV11-3 to TRBJ1-1, with D possibly matching TRBD1 (5 bases). Germline-derived CDR1 and CDR2 are SGHNT and YENEEA. The CDR3 runs 17 residues. Trimming pared 2 bases from V and 3 bases from J, leaving 19 bases between. CDR3 region: CASSLRGDGETYTEAFF. In nucleotides, the CDR3 is TGTGCCAGCAGCTTACGGGGGGACGGAGAAACATACACTGAAGCTTTCTTT.

In its sample, this clone was seen a few times. This chain uses TRBV28 with TRBJ2-7; maybe TRBD1 (6 bases). Germline CDR1 reads MDHEN; CDR2 reads SYDVKM. The CDR3 sequence is 14 residues long. The V end lost 4 bases, the J end lost 5 bases, and 15 bases lay between the germline ends. CDR3 DNA sequence: TGTGCCAGCAGTTCGGACAGTCCGAACGACGAGCAGTACTTC. Translated: CASSSDSPNDEQYF.

V is TRBV6-1 and J is TRBJ2-7; TRBD1 aligns across 9 bases. Germline V lookup: CDR1 MNHNS, CDR2 SASEGT. This CDR3 has 14 residues. V trimming: 5 bases; J trimming: 4 bases; junction bases outside the gene matches: 6. CDR3 residues: CASSLRDREYEQYF. The CDR3 nucleotides are TGTGCCAGCAGTTTACGGGACAGGGAGTACGAGCAGTACTTC.

V is TRBV27 and J is TRBJ2-7; 8 nucleotides align to TRBD2. This CDR3 is built from 13 residues. Trimming took 5 bases from V and 3 from J; bases not matched to a gene: 3. Germline V gives CDR1 MNHEY, CDR2 SMNVEV (reference sequence). CDR3 loop: CASSVGTSYEQYF. The CDR3 DNA is TGTGCCAGCAGTGTAGGGACTAGCTACGAGCAGTACTTC.

This rearrangement joins TRBV28 to TRBJ1-5; 9 bases match TRBD1. Per the germline V gene, CDR1 is MDHEN and CDR2 is SYDVKM. This CDR3 has 19 residues. Trimming took 6 bases from V and 0 from J; bases not matched to a gene: 15. CDR3 loop: CASSPVRTGVEYSNQPQHF. CDR3 DNA: TGTGCCAGCAGCCCAGTTAGGACAGGGGTGGAGTATAGCAATCAGCCCCAGCATTTT.

V gene TRBV6-5 combines with J gene TRBJ1-1; maybe TRBD1 (5 bases). With 5 bases removed from V and 7 bases from J, the gap between germline ends came to 14 bases. There are 13 residues in the CDR3. CDR1 is MNHEY and CDR2 is SVGAGI in the germline V gene. The CDR3 loop reads CASSLGGVNEAFF. Here the CDR3 DNA reads TGTGCCAGCAGTCTGGGGGGGGTTAATGAAGCTTTCTTT.

The genes are TRBV30 and TRBJ2-7; D possibly corresponds to TRBD1 (6 bases). V was cut by 1 base and J by 0 bases, with 10 bases left in between. Per the germline V gene, CDR1 is GTSNPN and CDR2 is SVGIG (reference sequence). CDR3 length equals 14 residues. The CDR3 here is CAWSGWGPSYEQYF. The DNA of the CDR3 is TGTGCCTGGAGTGGGTGGGGGCCCTCCTACGAGCAGTACTTC.

The chain employs TRBV7-9 and TRBJ2-3; 9 positions match TRBD2. Germline-derived CDR1 and CDR2 are SEHNR and FQNEAQ (reference sequence). J lost 4 bases, V lost 5 bases, and 10 bases had no gene match. The CDR3 is made up of 16 amino acids. The CDR3 nucleotides are TGTGCCAGCAGCCTTGCGGGAGGGCCGATTCCAGATACGCAGTATTTT. It codes for CASSLAGGPIPDTQYF.

V and J are TRBV2 and TRBJ2-3; D perhaps matches TRBD2 (5 bases). Germline V lookup: CDR1 SNHLY, CDR2 FYNNEI. The CDR3 is 14 residues long. Trimming took off 1 base at V and 6 bases at J, with 11 bases between the two ends. CDR3 sequence: CASSEDLPGDTQYF. The CDR3 DNA reads TGTGCCAGCAGTGAAGACCTCCCGGGGGATACGCAGTATTTT.

The V gene is TRBV16, the J gene TRBJ1-3, with 9 nucleotides matching TRBD1. CDR3 length: 16 residues. Trimming removed 2 bases from V and 0 bases from J; junction bases left unmatched: 2. Germline lookup yields CDR1 KGHSY and CDR2 FQNENV. Written as DNA, the CDR3 is TGTGCCAGCAGCCAAGGGACAGGGTCCTCTGGAAACACCATATATTTT. It encodes CASSQGTGSSGNTIYF. Full variable domain (missing parts from reference TRBV16 and TRBJ1-3): GEEVAQTPKHLVRGEGQKAKLYCAPIKGHSYVFWYQQVLKNEFKFLISFQNENVFDETGMPKERFSAKCLPNSPCSLEIQATKLEDSAVYFCASSQGTGSSGNTIYFGEGSWLTVV.

This rearrangement joins TRBV28 to TRBJ2-7, with 10 positions matching TRBD2. CDR3 length: 14 amino acids. The V and J ends lost 7 bases and 3 bases, in that order; junction bases with no gene match: 6. Germline-derived CDR1 and CDR2 are MDHEN and SYDVKM. The CDR3 DNA sequence: TGTGCCAGCACTATCTTAGCGGGGGGCTACGAGCAGTACTTC. This encodes CASTILAGGYEQYF.

The CDR3 is CASSLSQGGTQYF. The CDR3 DNA reads as TGTGCCAGCAGTTTATCACAGGGGGGGACCCAGTACTTC. The chain couples TRBV28 to TRBJ2-5; 8 bases fit TRBD1. V gave up 1 base and J gave up 7 bases; unmatched junction bases: 2. Per germline, CDR1 MDHEN and CDR2 SYDVKM. This CDR3 has 13 residues.

This sequence joins TRBV27 and TRBJ2-4; a weak D match, TRBD1 (6 bases). V gave up 8 bases and J gave up 3 bases, with 14 bases separating them. The CDR3 is 14 residues long. Looked up from germline, CDR1 is MNHEY and CDR2 is SMNVEV (reference sequence). The DNA of the CDR3 is TGTGCCAGCGCCGTTGGACAGCTCAAAAACATTCAGTACTTC. This encodes CASAVGQLKNIQYF.

V gene TRBV7-3 combines with J gene TRBJ2-7, with 8 bases fitting TRBD1. V was pared by 2 bases and J by 5 bases, with 2 bases of the junction left unmatched. The CDR3 runs to 13 residues. Germline assignment: CDR1 SGHTA and CDR2 FQGTGA. The DNA for the CDR3 is TGTGCCAGCAGCTTAGGACAGGGCCACGAGCAGTACTTC. As protein: CASSLGQGHEQYF.

This clone was observed once. CDR3 bases: TGTGCCAGTAGTATAGAGGAAGCGCCTTACAATGAGCAGTTCTTC. This codes for CASSIEEAPYNEQFF. The chain links TRBV19 to TRBJ2-1; the D is unclear. The CDR3 is 15 residues long. V was trimmed by 0 bases and J by 4 bases, leaving 10 bases between them. The germline CDR1 and CDR2 sequences are LNHDA and SQIVND (reference sequence).

The chain recombines TRBV6-5 with TRBJ2-1; D unclear. Trimming left V 0 bases short and J 7 bases short, with 7 bases between. The germline V gene has CDR1 MNHEY and CDR2 SVGAGI. There are 13 residues in the CDR3. The CDR3 DNA reads as TGTGCCAGCAGTTACTCGAGGCGGAATGAGCAGTTCTTC. Translation gives CASSYSRRNEQFF.

This chain uses TRBV7-9 with TRBJ2-3; TRBD2 might be the D (6 bases). The CDR3 is 14 residues long. V was shortened by 3 bases and J by 6 bases, with 13 bases between the two germline ends. Germline loops: CDR1 SEHNR, CDR2 FQNEAQ (reference sequence). In nucleotides, the CDR3 is TGTGCCAGCAGCTTCGGGAGTGCAGCGGATACGCAGTATTTT. This translates into CASSFGSAADTQYF.